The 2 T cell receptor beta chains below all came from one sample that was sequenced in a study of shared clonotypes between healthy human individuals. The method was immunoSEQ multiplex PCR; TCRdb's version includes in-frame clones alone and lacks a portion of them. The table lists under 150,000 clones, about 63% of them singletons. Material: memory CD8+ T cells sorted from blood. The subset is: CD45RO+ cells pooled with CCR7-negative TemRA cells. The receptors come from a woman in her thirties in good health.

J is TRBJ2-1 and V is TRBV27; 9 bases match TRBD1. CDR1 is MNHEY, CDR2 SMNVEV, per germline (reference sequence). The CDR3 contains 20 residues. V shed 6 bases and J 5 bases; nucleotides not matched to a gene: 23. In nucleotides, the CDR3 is TGTGCCAGCAGCCCTTACCTGCCGGGACAGGGTCAGGATTTTAACAATGAGCAGTTCTTC. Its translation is CASSPYLPGQGQDFNNEQFF.

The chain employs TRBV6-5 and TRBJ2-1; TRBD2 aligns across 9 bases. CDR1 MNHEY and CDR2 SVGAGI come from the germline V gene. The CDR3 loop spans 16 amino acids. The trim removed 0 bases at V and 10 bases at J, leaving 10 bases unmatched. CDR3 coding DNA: TGTGCCAGCAGTTACTCGTTCCCTAGCGGGACCCAGGAGCAGTTCTTC. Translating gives CASSYSFPSGTQEQFF.